These T cell receptor beta chains were read from a single sample in a study of T cells in Graves' hyperthyroidism and ophthalmopathy. In TCRdb, the multiplex PCR reads were re-called with MiXCR into one record per CDR3 protein. Here the sample spans over 250,000 distinct CDR3 sequences, roughly 20% being singletons. Input material: blood. The receptors originated from a young man with Graves' ophthalmopathy. Both conserved end residues are part of each CDR3. The D gene is left open where the match is weak. Clone sizes are given selectively: once, few, many, or a class where the clone is expanded.

V gene	J gene	CDR3 length	clone size	D gene	CDR3 DNA	CDR3 protein
TRBV27	TRBJ2-7	14	few	TRBD1	TGTGCCAGCAGGGGACCGGGACAGGGTTACGAGCAGTACTTC	CASRGPGQGYEQYF
TRBV27	TRBJ1-3	14	.	.	TGTGCCAGCATGAGGGTGAGCTCTGGAAACACCACATATTTT	CASMRVSSGNTTYF
TRBV14	TRBJ1-2	13	few	.	TGTGCCAGCAGCCAAGCGGGGGCCCAGTGGTACACCTTC	CASSQAGAQWYTF
TRBV28	TRBJ1-1	13	few	.	TGTGCCAGCCGTGGATGGGGGGGCACTGAAGCTTTCTTT	CASRGWGGTEAFF
TRBV6-1	TRBJ2-1	16	.	.	TGTGCCAGCAGTCCTTTAAGCGGGCCATCCTACAATGAGCAGTTCTTC	CASSPLSGPSYNEQFF
TRBV3-1	TRBJ1-6	14	many	.	TGTGCCAGCGGGGGCTGGGGCCAAAATTCACCCCTCCACTTT	CASGGWGQNSPLHF
TRBV6-1	TRBJ1-5	14	.	TRBD1	TGTGCCAGCAGTGACAGGGGGGATCCACAGCCCCAGCATTTT	CASSDRGDPQPQHF
TRBV20-1	TRBJ2-5	15	many	TRBD2	TGCAGTGCTAGAGGATTTAGCGGGGATCAAGAGACCCAGTACTTC	CSARGFSGDQETQYF
TRBV28	TRBJ2-2	16	many	.	TGTGCCAGCAGCCCGGCGGGACAAATGATCACCGGGGAGCTGTTTTTT	CASSPAGQMITGELFF
TRBV7-6	TRBJ2-3	14	.	.	TGTGCCAGCAGCCCTGGGGGGCGGACAGATACGCAGTATTTT	CASSPGGRTDTQYF
TRBV7-2	TRBJ2-5	16	.	.	TGTGCCAGCAGCCCACAAACTCAGTACCTTTTGGAGACCCAGTACTTC	CASSPQTQYLLETQYF
TRBV19	TRBJ1-5	16	.	TRBD1	TGTGCCAGTAGCCCCCGCCGGGACAGGGCGCCGGAGCCCCAGCATTTT	CASSPRRDRAPEPQHF
TRBV6-1	TRBJ2-1	10	.	.	TGTGCCAGCGGACAAAGTGAGCAGTTCTTC	CASGQSEQFF
TRBV28	TRBJ1-1	14	.	.	TGTGCCAGCGCCCGCGGACAGTACAACACTGAAGCTTTCTTT	CASARGQYNTEAFF
TRBV10-3	TRBJ2-1	16	.	.	TGTGCCATCAGTGAGTCATCGGGGATGGCGGGCGATGAGCAGTTCTTC	CAISESSGMAGDEQFF
TRBV20-1	TRBJ2-1	14	once	.	TGCAGTGCTAATCGAGAGGGAGGACCTTACGAGCAGTTCTTC	CSANREGGPYEQFF
TRBV28	TRBJ1-5	14	many	.	TGTGCCAGCAGCCCCCCACAGGAATGGCAGCCCCAGCATTTT	CASSPPQEWQPQHF
TRBV10-3	TRBJ1-1	12	many	TRBD1	TGTGCCATAGGACAGGCGAACACTGAAGCTTTCTTT	CAIGQANTEAFF
TRBV18	TRBJ2-1	16	.	.	TGTGCCAGCTCACTTGGACTAATAATTGGGTCCAGTGAGCAGTTCTTC	CASSLGLIIGSSEQFF
TRBV18	TRBJ1-4	14	.	.	TGTGCCAGCTCCGACCCCCGACGGGATGAAAAACTGTTTTTT	CASSDPRRDEKLFF
TRBV30	TRBJ2-1	13	many	.	TGTGCCTGGAGTGTAGAGACTACCAATGAGCAGTTCTTC	CAWSVETTNEQFF
TRBV12-3/TRBV12-4	TRBJ2-1	15	many	.	TGTGCCAGCAGTTTAAGACAGGGAGGAGACAATGAGCAGTTCTTC	CASSLRQGGDNEQFF
TRBV6-1	TRBJ1-5	14	.	.	TGTGCCAGCACCCCAGACAGGCCCAATCAGCCCCAGCATTTT	CASTPDRPNQPQHF
TRBV20-1	TRBJ2-1	16	few	TRBD2	TGCAGTGCTCATAGCGGGAGGGCCAGCTCCTACAATGAGCAGTTCTTC	CSAHSGRASSYNEQFF
TRBV30	TRBJ2-2	13	once	.	TGTGCCCGGGGGACGGAACACACCGGGGAGCTGTTTTTT	CARGTEHTGELFF